These 14 T cell receptor beta chains originate from one sample sequenced in a study of shared clonotypes between healthy human individuals. The data were produced by immunoSEQ multiplex PCR, yet TCRdb's version contains in-frame clones alone and is incomplete. This table has 2 million to 2.5 million clones, approximately 94% appearing once. Sequenced: naive CD4+ T cells sorted from blood. As for subset: CD45RA+ positively selected. The receptor source for this set is a man aged 18 to 30 in good health.

This sequence joins TRBV6-4 and TRBJ2-2; a weak D match, TRBD2 (5 bases). The CDR3 loop spans 15 amino acids. Germline assignment: CDR1 MRHNA and CDR2 SNTAGT. The germline V and J ends were trimmed by 0 bases and 4 bases, with 9 bases remaining between them. CDR3 sequence: CASSDSGLGTGELFF. The CDR3, as DNA: TGTGCCAGCAGTGACTCAGGACTGGGCACCGGGGAGCTGTTTTTT.

V and J are TRBV30 and TRBJ2-5; D ambiguous. The CDR3 totals 12 residues. The germline V and J ends were trimmed by 2 bases and 4 bases, with 8 bases remaining between them. Germline values: CDR1 GTSNPN, CDR2 SVGIG (reference sequence). In DNA form, the CDR3 reads TGTGCCTGGAGTCAAGCTCCAGAGACCCAGTACTTC. Translating gives CAWSQAPETQYF.

The chain links TRBV7-9 to TRBJ1-2; D is perhaps TRBD1 (5 bases). Per the germline V gene, CDR1 is SEHNR and CDR2 is FQNEAQ (reference sequence). CDR3 length: 16 residues. The ends were cut back, 6 bases at V and 6 bases at J, with 23 bases in the middle. In DNA, the CDR3 is TGTGCCAGCAGTGTGACGGGCGCAGGAGGAGGGGATGGCTACACCTTC. Translated, it gives CASSVTGAGGGDGYTF.

This clone was found once. The gene calls are TRBV5-6 and TRBJ2-2, with D uncertain. In germline, CDR1 is SGHDT, CDR2 YYEEEE. This CDR3 is 17 amino acids long. Between the trimmed V and J ends, which lost 6 bases and 3 bases, there was a span of 21 bases. The CDR3 spells CASTSGRILGDTGELFF. In DNA, the CDR3 is TGTGCCAGCACCTCCGGCCGTATTCTTGGGGACACCGGGGAGCTGTTTTTT.

This clone appeared a single time. CDR3 sequence: CASSFPQGQPGELFF. The CDR3 coding sequence is TGTGCCAGCAGCTTCCCCCAAGGGCAACCCGGGGAGCTGTTTTTT. The chain carries TRBV7-9 and TRBJ2-2, with D unclear. The CDR3 runs 15 residues. Trimming stripped 3 bases from V and 6 bases from J, with 14 bases between. Germline CDR1 SEHNR, CDR2 FQNEAQ (reference sequence).

The chain links TRBV28 to TRBJ1-1; no clear D gene. Between the trimmed V and J ends, which lost 6 bases and 5 bases, there was a span of 13 bases. Looked up from germline, CDR1 is MDHEN and CDR2 is SYDVKM. The CDR3 consists of 13 residues. CDR3: CASRTSRRTEAFF. The CDR3 region has the DNA TGTGCCAGCAGAACCTCAAGGCGAACTGAAGCTTTCTTT.

This sequence joins TRBV7-9 and TRBJ1-2; possible D gene TRBD1, 6 bases. Germline loops: CDR1 SEHNR, CDR2 FQNEAQ (reference sequence). V was clipped by 5 bases and J by 4 bases, with 20 bases between them. This CDR3 is 16 amino acids long. The CDR3 DNA reads TGTGCCAGCAGCCCTCAAGGGGGGAGTATAAGCTATGGCTACACCTTC. Translated, it gives CASSPQGGSISYGYTF.

CDR3 amino acids: CASSLDAYEQYF. The CDR3 nucleotides are TGCGCCAGCAGCTTGGATGCCTACGAGCAGTACTTC. The rearrangement joins TRBV5-1 to TRBJ2-7; D remains unclear. The V and J ends lost 0 bases and 2 bases respectively, with 3 bases between them. The CDR3 is made up of 12 amino acids. The V gene's germline CDR1 is SGHRS and CDR2 YFSETQ.

This chain joins TRBV7-8 and TRBJ1-5; maybe TRBD1 (5 bases). In germline, CDR1 is SGHVS, CDR2 FQNEAQ. Trimming stripped 2 bases from V and 7 bases from J, with 15 bases between. This CDR3 region has 15 residues. This chain's CDR3 is CASSLPGTFGQPQHF. The CDR3 DNA reads TGTGCCAGCAGCTTACCCGGGACCTTTGGCCAGCCCCAGCATTTT. Full variable domain (outside the CDR3, taken from reference TRBV7-8 and TRBJ1-5): GAGVSQSPRYKVAKRGQDVALRCDPISGHVSLFWYQQALGQGPEFLTYFQNEAQLDKSGLPSDRFFAERPEGSVSTLKIQRTQQEDSAVYLCASSLPGTFGQPQHFGDGTRLSIL.

The chain couples TRBV2 to TRBJ2-6; unclear D gene. Per germline, CDR1 SNHLY and CDR2 FYNNEI. The length of the CDR3 is 15 residues. The V end was cut by 5 bases, the J end by 0 bases, with 8 bases between. The CDR3 region is CASSPQSSGANVLTF. DNA for the CDR3: TGTGCCAGCAGTCCCCAATCCTCTGGGGCCAACGTCCTGACTTTC.

In its sample, this clone was seen once. This chain connects TRBV5-1 to TRBJ2-7; D might be TRBD1 or TRBD2, each matching 5 bases. Trimming cost V 3 bases and J 10 bases, with 17 bases left between them. Germline loops: CDR1 SGHRS, CDR2 YFSETQ. The CDR3 runs 13 residues. The CDR3 DNA follows: TGCGCCAGCAGCTCGGGACCTTCTCCCCCCCAGTACTTC. This codes for CASSSGPSPPQYF.

This clone was counted between two and nine times. V is TRBV9 and J is TRBJ2-7; 7 bases map to TRBD2. Trimming at V came to 0 bases and at J to 10 bases, leaving 10 bases not matched to a gene. Germline V gives CDR1 SGDLS, CDR2 YYNGEE. This CDR3 region has 14 residues. The CDR3 DNA follows: TGTGCCAGCAGCGTAGGGGCTAGCGGAGGATTCCAGTACTTC. This gives the protein CASSVGASGGFQYF. The whole variable domain, remainder taken from reference TRBV9 and TRBJ2-7, is DSGVTQTPKHLITATGQRVTLRCSPRSGDLSVYWYQQSLDQGLQFLIQYYNGEERAKGNILERFSAQQFPDLHSELNLSSLELGDSALYFCASSVGASGGFQYFGPGTRLTVT.

In this sample, this clone turned up once. This chain's CDR3 is CASSPKTGFSYEQYF. The CDR3 coding sequence is TGTGCCAGCAGCCCAAAGACGGGGTTCTCCTACGAGCAGTACTTC. This rearrangement joins TRBV9 to TRBJ2-7; D might be TRBD2 (5 bases). Trimming took off 4 bases at V and 0 bases at J, with 14 bases between the two ends. CDR1 and CDR2 from the germline V gene are SGDLS and YYNGEE. This CDR3 region has 15 residues.

This clone was observed a handful of times. Other nucleotide sequences from this sample produce the same CDR3. This chain uses TRBV6-5 with TRBJ1-6; D call uncertain. V dropped 2 bases and J dropped 7 bases, with 3 bases sitting between them. The CDR3 extends over 12 amino acids. The germline CDR1 and CDR2 sequences are MNHEY and SVGAGI. CDR3 coding DNA: TGTGCCAGCAGTTACACCAATTCACCCCTCCACTTT. Translating it yields CASSYTNSPLHF.